Ten or more counts support the clone carrying this T cell receptor (beta chain). The antigen is unknown. These data are taken from a study of post-analysis software for immune sequencing data. General study findings and limits: TRBV5-6, TRBV5-1 and TRBV20-1 belonged to a set of a few TRBV segments that were more frequent in patients than controls.

Every TCR beta cDNA library bore unique molecular identifiers. A population of roughly 0.95 to 10 million T cells gave rise to roughly 500,000 cDNA molecules. TCRdb called the PCR reads again in MiXCR, with one record for every CDR3 protein. Counted here are some 160,000 distinct CDR3 sequences, 35% to 40% occurring once; the ten biggest clones make up 25% to 35%. This CDR3 is built from 18 residues. In germline, CDR1 is SQVTM, CDR2 ANQGSEA. Unmatched junction bases numbered 11, after V lost 0 bases and J lost 5 bases. This clonotype originated in a girl aged 10 to 17 with multiple sclerosis. Sequencing was performed on blood, taken after autologous hematopoietic stem cell transplantation. This rearrangement joins TRBV29-1 to TRBJ2-7, with 15 bases identical to TRBD2. In DNA, the CDR3 is TGCAGCGTTGAAGAGGGGCTGTATAGGACTAGCGGGAGGGACGAGCAGTACTTC. It encodes CSVEEGLYRTSGRDEQYF.